These 27 T cell receptor beta chains came from one sample sequenced in a study of T cell changes during pregnancy in multiple sclerosis. The table came from immunoSEQ multiplex PCR; TCRdb's copy has only in-frame clones and leaves some out. The sample yields approximately 40,000 clones, 92% seen once. Sequences were derived from CD4+ T cells from peripheral blood mononuclear cells, sampled in the third trimester of pregnancy. Receptor source: a female donor with multiple sclerosis, enrolled in a pregnancy study.

The J gene is TRBJ1-2, the V gene TRBV7-2; D is possibly TRBD1 (6 bases). CDR1 is SGHTA, CDR2 FQGNSA, per germline. This CDR3 has 15 residues. Trimming took 3 bases from V and 5 from J, leaving 16 bases between them. The CDR3 bases are TGTGCCAGCAGCTTGGACAGCATCAATGGGTATGGCTACACCTTC. Translating gives CASSLDSINGYGYTF.

The V call is TRBV6-1, the J call TRBJ1-4, with TRBD1 matching 10 bases. CDR1 and CDR2 from the germline V gene are MNHNS and SASEGT. J lost 10 bases, V lost 8 bases, and 10 bases had no gene match. The CDR3 is 14 amino acids. The CDR3 sequence: CASRPGQGIAKLFF. The CDR3 bases are TGTGCCAGCCGACCGGGACAGGGGATCGCAAAACTGTTTTTT.

The rearrangement links TRBV10-3 to TRBJ1-1, with a tentative D call TRBD1 (6 bases). Germline V gene sequence: CDR1 ENHRY, CDR2 SYGVKD. The CDR3 runs 14 residues. V lost 7 bases and J lost 4, with 16 bases in between. The CDR3 reads CAIKQGGYGTEAFF. Here the CDR3 DNA reads TGTGCCATCAAACAGGGTGGGTACGGCACTGAAGCTTTCTTT.

The chain employs TRBV11-2 and TRBJ2-7, with 9 nucleotides matching TRBD2. V shed 6 bases and J 3 bases; nucleotides not matched to a gene: 9. The length of the CDR3 is 15 residues. Germline V lookup: CDR1 SGHAT, CDR2 FQNNGV. CDR3 amino acids: CASSLNEREDYEQYF. CDR3 bases: TGTGCCAGCAGTCTTAACGAGCGGGAGGACTACGAGCAGTACTTC. Complete variable domain (other parts from reference TRBV11-2 and TRBJ2-7): EAGVAQSPRYKIIEKRQSVAFWCNPISGHATLYWYQQILGQGPKLLIQFQNNGVVDDSQLPKDRFSAERLKGVDSTLKIQPAKLEDSAVYLCASSLNEREDYEQYFGPGTRLTVT.

The chain links TRBV6-1 to TRBJ2-7, with 8 bases fitting TRBD1. Per germline, CDR1 MNHNS and CDR2 SASEGT. V was pared by 2 bases and J by 0 bases, with 3 bases of the junction left unmatched. This CDR3 has 15 amino acids. In DNA, the CDR3 is TGTGCCAGCAGTGAATCAGGGGGCCCCTCCTACGAGCAGTACTTC. This encodes CASSESGGPSYEQYF.

This clone was seen once. The chain employs TRBV19 and TRBJ2-5; D might be TRBD2 (6 bases). The V end lost 3 bases, the J end lost 2 bases, and 13 bases lay between the germline ends. This CDR3 has 15 residues. Germline CDR1 and CDR2: LNHDA and SQIVND (reference sequence). CDR3 region: CASSIWEEGQETQYF. The CDR3 DNA reads TGTGCCAGTAGTATTTGGGAGGAGGGGCAAGAGACCCAGTACTTC.

This chain links TRBV27 with TRBJ1-2, with D unclear. Germline loops: CDR1 MNHEY, CDR2 SMNVEV (reference sequence). With 2 bases removed from V and 5 bases from J, the gap between germline ends came to 15 bases. The CDR3 spans 15 residues. In nucleotides, the CDR3 is TGTGCCAGCAGTTTAAGCTCGGGATCCGGGTATGGCTACACCTTC. It specifies CASSLSSGSGYGYTF.

This chain joins TRBV6-1 and TRBJ2-1; D not resolved. The V end was cut by 6 bases, the J end by 3 bases, with 18 bases between. Germline lookup yields CDR1 MNHNS and CDR2 SASEGT. This CDR3 is built from 16 residues. CDR3 region: CASRERRSGGYNEQFF. CDR3 bases: TGTGCCAGCAGGGAACGGCGGAGTGGCGGCTACAATGAGCAGTTCTTC.

This chain uses TRBV13 with TRBJ2-4; maybe TRBD1 (6 bases). The CDR3 covers 16 residues. Germline values: CDR1 PRHDT, CDR2 FYEKMQ (reference sequence). V lost 3 bases to trimming and J lost 0 bases, with 12 bases between them. The CDR3 coding sequence is TGTGCCAGCAGCTTCCGGGACACGTTAGCCAAAAACATTCAGTACTTC. It yields the protein CASSFRDTLAKNIQYF.

This chain joins TRBV5-1 and TRBJ1-1, with 7 bases that match TRBD1. The J segment lost 3 bases and the V segment lost 2 bases, leaving 7 bases of the junction unmatched. This CDR3 comprises 15 residues. Germline values: CDR1 SGHRS, CDR2 YFSETQ. The CDR3 DNA follows: TGCGCCAGCAGCTTCCAAACAGGGGCGGACACTGAAGCTTTCTTT. Translated, it gives CASSFQTGADTEAFF.

The chain is built from TRBV11-2 and TRBJ2-3, with 8 positions matching TRBD2. V lost 3 bases to trimming and J lost 0 bases; unmatched junction nucleotides: 11. This CDR3 is built from 18 residues. Germline assignment: CDR1 SGHAT and CDR2 FQNNGV. The CDR3 bases are TGTGCCAGCAGCTTCGGGAGGGGCCAGGAGCTAAGCACAGATACGCAGTATTTT. It translates to CASSFGRGQELSTDTQYF.

This clone was recorded a few times. This CDR3 is CASSSSPETQYF. The CDR3 bases are TGTGCCAGCAGCTCTAGCCCAGAGACCCAGTACTTC. The J gene is TRBJ2-5, the V gene TRBV7-2; D perhaps matches TRBD2 (5 bases). The V end lost 4 bases, the J end lost 4 bases, and 7 bases lay between the germline ends. This CDR3 has 12 residues. Germline V gives CDR1 SGHTA, CDR2 FQGNSA.

The chain recombines TRBV29-1 with TRBJ2-2, with D tentatively TRBD1 (5 bases). CDR3 length: 12 amino acids. Trimming cost V 6 bases and J 1 base, with 6 bases left between them. Germline loops: CDR1 SQVTM, CDR2 ANQGSEA. The CDR3 DNA follows: TGCAGCGTGGGGCAGAACACCGGGGAGCTGTTTTTT. This codes for CSVGQNTGELFF.

The chain couples TRBV27 to TRBJ2-1; 9 nucleotides line up with TRBD2. There are 14 residues in the CDR3. CDR1 is MNHEY, CDR2 SMNVEV, per germline (reference sequence). V trimming: 7 bases; J trimming: 8 bases; junction bases outside the gene matches: 9. For the CDR3, the DNA is TGTGCCAGCAACTCGGGGGGACTAGCCTATGAGCAGTTCTTC. This encodes CASNSGGLAYEQFF.

The chain uses TRBV29-1 and TRBJ2-7; TRBD2 might be the D (5 bases). The CDR3 spans 12 residues. Trimming cost V 3 bases and J 5 bases, with 11 bases left between them. CDR1 is SQVTM and CDR2 is ANQGSEA in the germline V gene. The CDR3 DNA reads as TGCAGCGTTGAGAAGGGAGATGACGAGCAGTACTTC. Translated, it gives CSVEKGDDEQYF.

This chain links TRBV18 with TRBJ1-1, with a possible D match to TRBD1 (5 bases). The CDR3 consists of 15 residues. Germline lookup yields CDR1 KGHSH and CDR2 LQKENI. Between the trimmed V and J ends, which lost 2 bases and 1 base, there was a span of 11 bases. CDR3 coding DNA: TGTGCCAGCTCACCATCGCACAGGCGGAACACTGAAGCTTTCTTT. Translated, it gives CASSPSHRRNTEAFF. Drawing the rest from reference TRBV18 and TRBJ1-1, the complete variable domain is NAGVMQNPRHLVRRRGQEARLRCSPMKGHSHVYWYRQLPEEGLKFMVYLQKENIIDESGMPKERFSAEFPKEGPSILRIQQVVRGDSAAYFCASSPSHRRNTEAFFGQGTRLTVV.

The chain employs TRBV25-1 and TRBJ2-1; TRBD2 agrees at 8 bases. From germline, CDR1 is MGHDK and CDR2 SYGVNS. Trimming removed 6 bases from V and 8 bases from J; junction bases left unmatched: 9. The length of the CDR3 is 14 residues. The CDR3 region is CASRAGGSAHEQFF. The CDR3 DNA reads as TGTGCCAGCAGGGCGGGAGGATCTGCACATGAGCAGTTCTTC. The variable domain in full, completed from reference TRBV25-1 and TRBJ2-1, reads EADIYQTPRYLVIGTGKKITLECSQTMGHDKMYWYQQDPGMELHLIHYSYGVNSTEKGDLSSESTVSRIRTEHFPLTLESARPSHTSQYLCASRAGGSAHEQFFGPGTRLTVL.

The sample holds a few counts of this clone. The rearrangement uses TRBV18 and TRBJ2-1, with 11 bases matching TRBD2. Trimming took 3 bases from V and 8 from J; bases not matched to a gene: 3. This CDR3 has 14 residues. Germline CDR1 KGHSH, CDR2 LQKENI. CDR3 in DNA: TGTGCCAGCTCACCCACTAGCGGGAGCCATGAGCAGTTCTTC. Translated: CASSPTSGSHEQFF.

The rearrangement joins TRBV6-1 to TRBJ2-1; 9 nucleotides agree with TRBD2. V shed 1 base, J shed 5 bases, and the junction held 3 bases outside the gene matches. This CDR3 region has 15 residues. CDR1 is MNHNS, CDR2 SASEGT, per germline. CDR3 residues: CASSEGTSVHNEQFF. CDR3 coding DNA: TGTGCCAGCAGTGAAGGGACTAGCGTACACAATGAGCAGTTCTTC.

This rearrangement joins TRBV4-1 to TRBJ2-5, with 8 bases lining up with TRBD2. Germline V CDR1 and CDR2: MGHRA, YSYEKL. This CDR3 contains 16 residues. Trimming at V came to 1 base and at J to 2 bases, leaving 6 bases not matched to a gene. Here the CDR3 DNA reads TGCGCCAGCAGCCAAGGTGTACTAGCGGCTCAAGAGACCCAGTACTTC. Translation: CASSQGVLAAQETQYF.

In its sample, this clone was seen a few times. The J gene is TRBJ1-2, the V gene TRBV18; D is perhaps TRBD1 (5 bases). CDR1 is KGHSH and CDR2 is LQKENI in the germline V gene. This CDR3 has 13 residues. Trimming removed 3 bases at V and 7 bases at J, with 12 bases between. The CDR3 here is CASSPGAGGGYTF. CDR3 DNA sequence: TGTGCCAGCTCACCCGGGGCCGGGGGTGGCTACACCTTC. Full variable domain (outside the CDR3, taken from reference TRBV18 and TRBJ1-2): NAGVMQNPRHLVRRRGQEARLRCSPMKGHSHVYWYRQLPEEGLKFMVYLQKENIIDESGMPKERFSAEFPKEGPSILRIQQVVRGDSAAYFCASSPGAGGGYTFGSGTRLTVV.

This sequence joins TRBV30 and TRBJ1-2; D is uncertain. Germline values: CDR1 GTSNPN, CDR2 SVGIG (reference sequence). This CDR3 comprises 14 residues. Deletions cut 0 bases from V and 2 bases from J, with 10 bases between. This chain's CDR3 is CAWSVTVKNYGYTF. CDR3 bases: TGTGCCTGGAGTGTTACGGTAAAGAACTATGGCTACACCTTC.

In this sample, this clone turned up once. This sequence joins TRBV5-1 and TRBJ2-2; D perhaps matches TRBD1 (6 bases). The germline CDR1 and CDR2 sequences are SGHRS and YFSETQ. V gave up 4 bases and J gave up 2 bases, with 12 bases separating them. This CDR3 has 15 residues. CDR3 sequence reads: CASSPTGTNTGELFF. CDR3 nucleotides: TGCGCCAGCAGCCCCACAGGGACCAACACCGGGGAGCTGTTTTTT.

The chain links TRBV5-4 to TRBJ1-1; D is unresolved. Germline V gene data show CDR1 as SGHNT and CDR2 as YYREEE (reference sequence). V shed 10 bases and J shed 1 base, with 11 bases lying between them. This CDR3 is built from 12 residues. CDR3 sequence reads: CAETNRNTEAFF. DNA for the CDR3: TGTGCCGAAACCAATAGGAACACTGAAGCTTTCTTT. Combining the CDR3 with reference TRBV5-4 and TRBJ1-1 gives the whole variable domain ETGVTQSPTHLIKTRGQQVTLRCSSQSGHNTVSWYQQALGQGPQFIFQYYREEENGRGNFPPRFSGLQFPNYSSELNVNALELDDSALYLCAETNRNTEAFFGQGTRLTVV.

The V gene is TRBV2, the J gene TRBJ1-4, with D maybe TRBD1 (5 bases). Trimming took 6 bases from V and 8 from J, leaving 22 bases between them. Looked up from germline, CDR1 is SNHLY and CDR2 is FYNNEI. This CDR3 has 16 residues. CDR3 DNA sequence: TGTGCCAGCAGCTACGACAGAATTGCGGTTAACGAAAAACTGTTTTTT. This gives the protein CASSYDRIAVNEKLFF.

This chain links TRBV11-1 with TRBJ2-2; TRBD1 agrees at 10 bases. Germline V gene lookup returns CDR1 SGHAT and CDR2 FQDESV (reference sequence). J gave up 4 bases and V 5 bases, and 4 bases lay outside the gene matches. The length of the CDR3 is 15 residues. CDR3 in DNA: TGTGCCAGCAGCCCTAGGACAGGGGGCACCGGGGAGCTGTTTTTT. The encoded protein is CASSPRTGGTGELFF.

The V gene is TRBV7-2, the J gene TRBJ2-3; 10 bases are shared with TRBD2. The CDR3 has 18 residues. Germline values: CDR1 SGHTA, CDR2 FQGNSA. V shed 5 bases, J shed 0 bases, and the junction held 11 bases outside the gene matches. CDR3 nucleotides: TGTGCCAGCAGCACCCCAGCGGGAGGGCCGACTAGCACAGATACGCAGTATTTT. Translated: CASSTPAGGPTSTDTQYF.